This T cell receptor beta chain was sequenced for a study of cytomegalovirus exposure and HLA in healthy donors. Study-level points and caveats: When presence/absence was analysed, sequencing depth was taken to be roughly uniform across donors. Three chains tied to CMV proved CMV antigen-specific in vitro.

As concerns this clone: Antigen unknown.

The PCR employed 60 Vbeta primers together with 13 Jbeta primers. Only in-frame clones appear in the TCRdb table, and some are missing; sequencing was by immunoSEQ multiplex PCR. The table shows about 160,000 clones, with roughly 80% occurring only once. The V and J ends lost 2 bases and 8 bases, in that order; junction bases with no gene match: 5. Per the germline V gene, CDR1 is LNHNV and CDR2 is YYDKDF (reference sequence). The CDR3 is 14 residues long. The rearrangement links TRBV15 to TRBJ2-3, with 9 bases matching TRBD2. The sequence was obtained from a man aged 35 to 55 in good health and CMV-seronegative. Sequencing was carried out using PBMCs. The CDR3, as DNA: TGTGCCACCAGCAGATCTAGCGGGGCTTTTACGCAGTATTTT. Translated, it gives CATSRSSGAFTQYF.